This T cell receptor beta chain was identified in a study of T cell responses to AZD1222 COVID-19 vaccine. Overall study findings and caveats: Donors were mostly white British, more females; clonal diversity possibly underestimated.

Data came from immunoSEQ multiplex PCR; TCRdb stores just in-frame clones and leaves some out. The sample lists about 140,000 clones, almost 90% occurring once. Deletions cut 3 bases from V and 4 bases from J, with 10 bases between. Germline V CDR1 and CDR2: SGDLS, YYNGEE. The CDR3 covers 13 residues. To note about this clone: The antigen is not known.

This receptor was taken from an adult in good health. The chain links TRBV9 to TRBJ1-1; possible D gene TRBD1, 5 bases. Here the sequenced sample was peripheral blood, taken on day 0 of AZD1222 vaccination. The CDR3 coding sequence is TGTGCCAGCAGCGGCGATGGGGCCACTGAAGCTTTCTTT. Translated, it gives CASSGDGATEAFF. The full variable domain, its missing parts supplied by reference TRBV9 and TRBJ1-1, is DSGVTQTPKHLITATGQRVTLRCSPRSGDLSVYWYQQSLDQGLQFLIQYYNGEERAKGNILERFSAQQFPDLHSELNLSSLELGDSALYFCASSGDGATEAFFGQGTRLTVV.